This TCR beta chain was found in a study of blood T cells in healthy people across ages. Study-level points and caveats: Conclusively comparing naive with antigen-experienced cells was impossible with unsorted PBMCs. Observed TCR beta diversity per million T cells went down as age went up. This fall followed a roughly linear course with age.

The V gene's germline CDR1 is SQVTM and CDR2 ANQGSEA. This CDR3 region has 12 residues. The germline V and J ends were trimmed by 5 bases and 0 bases, with 4 bases remaining between them. Together with a sample-barcoded 5' primer, a J-beta primer mix was included in a second PCR lasting roughly 6 to 12 cycles. Each CDR3 protein gets one entry after TCRdb re-called the 5' RACE reads with MiXCR. The table lists hundreds of thousands of distinct CDR3 sequences, under 25% of them singletons, with roughly 3.4% in the top ten. Concerning this clonotype itself: The antigen is unknown.

Drawn from each donor were approximately 9.5 milliliters of peripheral blood. This receptor was identified in a man aged 65 to 85 in good health. The chain has TRBV29-1 and TRBJ2-2, with D unclear. What was sequenced was blood. CDR3 amino acids: CSVPANTGELFF. CDR3 nucleotides: TGCAGCGTTCCCGCGAACACCGGGGAGCTGTTTTTT.